A single sample gave rise to the 22 T cell receptor beta chains below, sequenced in a study of shared clonotypes between healthy human individuals. Clones were read by immunoSEQ multiplex PCR, and TCRdb kept only the in-frame ones, dropping some. The sample lists over a million clones, nearly 99% occurring once. The material sequenced was naive CD4+ T cells sorted from blood. Subset noted: CD45RA+ positively selected. The source is a man aged 25 to 40 in good health.

The CDR3, as DNA: TGCGCCAGCAGCCCTTGGGATCGTAGCTCTGGAAACACCATATATTTT. It specifies CASSPWDRSSGNTIYF. The genes are TRBV5-1 and TRBJ1-3; D is unclear. The CDR3 runs 16 residues. The V end lost 4 bases, the J end lost 0 bases, and 14 bases lay between the germline ends. CDR1 is SGHRS, CDR2 YFSETQ, per germline.

The V call is TRBV6-1, the J call TRBJ2-7, with TRBD1 identical over 7 bases. Germline-derived CDR1 and CDR2 are MNHNS and SASEGT. J gave up 3 bases and V 6 bases, and 8 bases lay outside the gene matches. The CDR3 spans 14 residues. The chain's CDR3 is CASRRTGQRYEQYF. The CDR3 DNA reads TGTGCCAGCAGGCGAACGGGACAGCGCTACGAGCAGTACTTC.

A note on this clone: Other DNA sequences in the same sample also yield this CDR3. V is TRBV5-1 and J is TRBJ2-7, with a tentative D call TRBD2 (6 bases). Trimming removed 2 bases from V and 1 base from J, with 10 bases in between. The CDR3 covers 14 residues. Germline CDR1 reads SGHRS; CDR2 reads YFSETQ. The CDR3 DNA is TGCGCCAGCAGCTTAGCGGGTAGGTCCTACGAGCAGTACTTC. Translated, it gives CASSLAGRSYEQYF.

Comment on this clone: At the DNA level, this CDR3 is encoded by other sequences in the same sample as well. V usage is TRBV9 and J usage is TRBJ1-2; 7 positions agree with TRBD1. J gave up 2 bases and V 0 bases, and 1 base lay outside the gene matches. Germline V lookup: CDR1 SGDLS, CDR2 YYNGEE. The CDR3 has 14 residues. The CDR3 region is CASSVGTGNYGYTF. CDR3 sequence (DNA): TGTGCCAGCAGCGTAGGGACAGGAAACTATGGCTACACCTTC. The complete variable domain, with remaining parts taken from reference TRBV9 and TRBJ1-2, reads DSGVTQTPKHLITATGQRVTLRCSPRSGDLSVYWYQQSLDQGLQFLIQYYNGEERAKGNILERFSAQQFPDLHSELNLSSLELGDSALYFCASSVGTGNYGYTFGSGTRLTVV.

This chain joins TRBV2 and TRBJ1-1; D unresolved. This CDR3 is built from 13 residues. The V gene lost 5 bases and the J gene lost 7 bases, with 14 bases spanning the gap. Germline assignment: CDR1 SNHLY and CDR2 FYNNEI. As DNA, the CDR3 is TGTGCCAGCAGTACCCCGGGCCGTGTTGAAGCTTTCTTT. It encodes CASSTPGRVEAFF.

The chain employs TRBV27 and TRBJ1-4; 8 nucleotides align to TRBD1. The CDR3 covers 16 residues. Germline V gene sequence: CDR1 MNHEY, CDR2 SMNVEV (reference sequence). Losses at the gene ends were 4 bases for V and 7 bases for J; bases not matched to a gene: 11. The CDR3 DNA follows: TGTGCCAGCAGTTCCATTCAGGGGGCCGTCTCTGAAAAACTGTTTTTT. This sequence encodes CASSSIQGAVSEKLFF.

CDR3 nucleotides: TGCAGCGTAAAAGGGGACGTCAATGAGCAGTTCTTC. Translated: CSVKGDVNEQFF. This chain connects TRBV29-1 to TRBJ2-1, with D perhaps TRBD1 or TRBD2 (5 bases each). Germline loops: CDR1 SQVTM, CDR2 ANQGSEA. This CDR3 is 12 amino acids long. Trimming took 6 bases from V and 6 from J, leaving 12 bases between them.

This chain uses TRBV18 with TRBJ1-5; 11 nucleotides line up with TRBD1. The germline CDR1 and CDR2 sequences are KGHSH and LQKENI. The CDR3 sequence is 16 residues long. The V gene end was trimmed by 3 bases and the J gene end by 7 bases; junction bases not matched to a gene: 8. The CDR3 nucleotides read TGTGCCAGCTCACCTGGGACAGGGGGGCTGGGGCAGCCCCAGCATTTT. Protein sequence: CASSPGTGGLGQPQHF.

This clone was detected only once. The V and J genes are TRBV7-2 and TRBJ2-7; the D is unclear. In germline, CDR1 is SGHTA, CDR2 FQGNSA. CDR3 length: 13 amino acids. V lost 5 bases to trimming and J lost 3 bases, with 11 bases between them. The DNA of the CDR3 is TGTGCCAGCAGCCTCCGGACCCTCTACGAGCAGTACTTC. This translates into CASSLRTLYEQYF.

V and J are TRBV4-1 and TRBJ1-2, with 8 bases aligning to TRBD1. Germline CDR1 MGHRA, CDR2 YSYEKL. The CDR3 spans 13 residues. Germline trimming cut 3 bases from V and 6 bases from J; bases unmatched to any gene: 3. This chain's CDR3 is CASSHQGADGYTF. CDR3 coding DNA: TGCGCCAGCAGCCACCAGGGGGCTGATGGCTACACCTTC.

V usage is TRBV5-4 and J usage is TRBJ2-2; weak D call: TRBD1 (5 bases). This CDR3 contains 17 residues. Germline-derived CDR1 and CDR2 are SGHNT and YYREEE (reference sequence). V lost 6 bases and J lost 0, with 18 bases in between. The CDR3 is CASTKTFQGSNTGELFF. CDR3 coding DNA: TGTGCCAGCACCAAAACGTTTCAGGGATCGAACACCGGGGAGCTGTTTTTT.

The chain has TRBV7-9 and TRBJ1-1; 7 nucleotides agree with TRBD1. Germline V CDR1 and CDR2: SEHNR, FQNEAQ (reference sequence). The CDR3 consists of 14 residues. Trimming at V came to 5 bases and at J to 5 bases, leaving 8 bases not matched to a gene. This CDR3 is CASSETGVGTEAFF. DNA of the CDR3: TGTGCCAGCAGCGAAACAGGGGTTGGGACTGAAGCTTTCTTT. Based on the CDR3 plus reference TRBV7-9 and TRBJ1-1, the full variable domain is DTGVSQNPRHKITKRGQNVTFRCDPISEHNRLYWYRQTLGQGPEFLTYFQNEAQLEKSRLLSDRFSAERPKGSFSTLEIQRTEQGDSAMYLCASSETGVGTEAFFGQGTRLTVV.

The V call is TRBV27, the J call TRBJ2-7, with 8 bases fitting TRBD1. Germline V gene sequence: CDR1 MNHEY, CDR2 SMNVEV (reference sequence). Trimming removed 3 bases from V and 3 bases from J; junction bases left unmatched: 10. The CDR3 runs 16 residues. The CDR3 sequence is CASSFDGAGQGYEQYF. The CDR3 coding sequence is TGTGCCAGCAGTTTCGATGGAGCTGGACAGGGCTACGAGCAGTACTTC.

The chain carries TRBV19 and TRBJ2-7, with D perhaps matching TRBD1 (5 bases). Germline V CDR1 and CDR2: LNHDA, SQIVND (reference sequence). There are 14 residues in the CDR3. Trimming shortened V by 6 bases and J by 3 bases, and 15 bases separated the two germline ends. The CDR3 sequence is CASRKQASGYEQYF. As DNA, the CDR3 is TGTGCCAGTAGAAAACAGGCCTCGGGCTACGAGCAGTACTTC.

This clone came up once. The rearrangement uses TRBV2 and TRBJ2-7; weak D call: TRBD1 (5 bases). Between the trimmed V and J ends, which lost 9 bases and 2 bases, there was a span of 14 bases. This CDR3 is 13 amino acids long. Germline CDR1 is SNHLY and CDR2 is FYNNEI. The CDR3 here is CASIYRLTYEQYF. CDR3 coding DNA: TGTGCCAGTATATACAGGTTAACCTACGAGCAGTACTTC. The full variable domain, in which reference TRBV2 and TRBJ2-7 provide the parts outside the CDR3, is EPEVTQTPSHQVTQMGQEVILRCVPISNHLYFYWYRQILGQKVEFLVSFYNNEISEKSEIFDDQFSVERPDGSNFTLKIRSTKLEDSAMYFCASIYRLTYEQYFGPGTRLTVT.

The V and J genes are TRBV7-2 and TRBJ2-3; TRBD2 matches 8 bases. V shed 4 bases and J 2 bases; nucleotides not matched to a gene: 2. The germline V gene has CDR1 SGHTA and CDR2 FQGNSA. The CDR3 covers 14 residues. Here the CDR3 DNA reads TGTGCCAGCAGCTCAGGACTAGCCACAGATACGCAGTATTTT. It specifies CASSSGLATDTQYF.

Turning to this clone: Additional DNA sequences in this sample encode the identical CDR3. The genes are TRBV18 and TRBJ2-2; no reliable D call. The CDR3 consists of 13 residues. The V and J ends lost 3 bases and 5 bases respectively, with 7 bases between them. The germline gives CDR1 KGHSH, CDR2 LQKENI. The CDR3 DNA sequence: TGTGCCAGCTCACCGGAGAGAACCGGGGAGCTGTTTTTT. It specifies CASSPERTGELFF. The variable domain in full, completed from reference TRBV18 and TRBJ2-2, reads NAGVMQNPRHLVRRRGQEARLRCSPMKGHSHVYWYRQLPEEGLKFMVYLQKENIIDESGMPKERFSAEFPKEGPSILRIQQVVRGDSAAYFCASSPERTGELFFGEGSRLTVL.

The V gene is TRBV7-9, the J gene TRBJ2-5; 10 bases are shared with TRBD1. The CDR3 is made up of 17 amino acids. Germline trimming cut 5 bases from V and 4 bases from J; bases unmatched to any gene: 13. Per germline, CDR1 SEHNR and CDR2 FQNEAQ (reference sequence). DNA of the CDR3: TGTGCCAGCAGCCCACCTACCGGGACAGGGGTGCGAGAGACCCAGTACTTC. Translating it yields CASSPPTGTGVRETQYF.

The gene calls are TRBV13 and TRBJ2-2; 7 positions match TRBD1. Germline trimming cut 6 bases from V and 3 bases from J; bases unmatched to any gene: 7. CDR1 PRHDT and CDR2 FYEKMQ come from the germline V gene (reference sequence). The CDR3 sequence is 15 residues long. The CDR3 sequence: CASRVGDRDTGELFF. CDR3 nucleotides: TGTGCCAGCAGGGTGGGGGACAGAGACACCGGGGAGCTGTTTTTT.

The V and J genes are TRBV28 and TRBJ1-1; D might be TRBD1 (5 bases). In germline, CDR1 is MDHEN, CDR2 SYDVKM. CDR3 length: 15 amino acids. V shed 0 bases and J shed 1 base, with 9 bases lying between them. This CDR3 is CASSLWRTQNTEAFF. Written as DNA, the CDR3 is TGTGCCAGCAGTTTATGGAGGACACAGAACACTGAAGCTTTCTTT.

V is TRBV5-1 and J is TRBJ2-1; 7 nucleotides line up with TRBD1. Germline values: CDR1 SGHRS, CDR2 YFSETQ. The J segment lost 5 bases and the V segment lost 9 bases, leaving 8 bases of the junction unmatched. This CDR3 has 13 amino acids. In nucleotides, the CDR3 is TGCGCCACCGGACAGGTGGGAGACAATGAGCAGTTCTTC. It translates to CATGQVGDNEQFF. Together with reference TRBV5-1 and TRBJ2-1, the CDR3 gives the full variable domain: KAGVTQTPRYLIKTRGQQVTLSCSPISGHRSVSWYQQTPGQGLQFLFEYFSETQRNKGNFPGRFSGRQFSNSRSEMNVSTLELGDSALYLCATGQVGDNEQFFGPGTRLTVL.

V gene TRBV18 combines with J gene TRBJ2-2; D might be TRBD1 (5 bases). The germline gives CDR1 KGHSH, CDR2 LQKENI. The V gene lost 3 bases and the J gene lost 2 bases, with 10 bases spanning the gap. CDR3 length: 15 amino acids. The CDR3 region has the DNA TGTGCCAGCTCACCTCGACAGAGCAACACCGGGGAGCTGTTTTTT. This gives the protein CASSPRQSNTGELFF.